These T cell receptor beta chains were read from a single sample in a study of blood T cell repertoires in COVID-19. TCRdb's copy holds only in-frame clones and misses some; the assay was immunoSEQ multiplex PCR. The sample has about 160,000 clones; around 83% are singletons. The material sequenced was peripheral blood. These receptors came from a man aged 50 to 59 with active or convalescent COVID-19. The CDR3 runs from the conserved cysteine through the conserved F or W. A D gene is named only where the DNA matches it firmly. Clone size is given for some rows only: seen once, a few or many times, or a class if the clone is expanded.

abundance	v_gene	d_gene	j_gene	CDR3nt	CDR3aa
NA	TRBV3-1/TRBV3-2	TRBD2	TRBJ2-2	TGTGCCAGCAGCCGCACTAGCGGGGGGGCCGCCGGGGAGCTGTTTTTT	CASSRTSGGAAGELFF
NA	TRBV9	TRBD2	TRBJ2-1	TGTGCCAGCAGCGTAGTAGCGGGAGACTACAATGAGCAGTTCTTC	CASSVVAGDYNEQFF
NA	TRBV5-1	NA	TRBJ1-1	TGCGCCAGCAGCCCCGGGGAGGTGAACACTGAAGCTTTCTTT	CASSPGEVNTEAFF
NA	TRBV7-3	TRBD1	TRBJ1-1	TGTGCCAGCAGCTATACAGGGGAAACTGAAGCTTTCTTT	CASSYTGETEAFF
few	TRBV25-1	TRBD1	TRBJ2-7	TGTGCCAGCAGTGAATCGGGGACAGGGGATCCCTACGAGCAGTACTTC	CASSESGTGDPYEQYF
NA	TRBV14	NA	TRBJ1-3	TGTGCCAGCAGCCAGTGGCACTACTCTGGAAACACCATATATTTT	CASSQWHYSGNTIYF
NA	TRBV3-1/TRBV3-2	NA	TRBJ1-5	TGTGCCAGCAGCCTCACGGCGGGGGGGAGCAATCAGCCCCAGCATTTT	CASSLTAGGSNQPQHF
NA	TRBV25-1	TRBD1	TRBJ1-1	TGTGCCAGCAGTGGCCCGCGGGACAGGGACACTGAAGCTTTCTTT	CASSGPRDRDTEAFF
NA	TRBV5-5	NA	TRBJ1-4	TGTGCCAGCAGGCGGTTGCCTAATGAAAAACTGTTTTTT	CASRRLPNEKLFF
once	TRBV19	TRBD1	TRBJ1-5	TGTGCCAGTAGTATCCAGGGGGCCCAGCCCCAGCATTTT	CASSIQGAQPQHF
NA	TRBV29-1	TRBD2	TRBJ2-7	TGCAGCGTTGCCGGGACTAGCGGGAGCCCATACGAGCAGTACTTC	CSVAGTSGSPYEQYF
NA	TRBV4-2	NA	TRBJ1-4	TGTGCCAGCAGCAACCAGCCGGGAGTAGGGATTAATGAAAAACTGTTTTTT	CASSNQPGVGINEKLFF
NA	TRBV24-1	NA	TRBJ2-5	TGTGCCACCAGTGATTTGGTCGCGGGCCAAGAGACCCAGTACTTC	CATSDLVAGQETQYF
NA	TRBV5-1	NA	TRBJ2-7	TGCGCCAGCAGCTTCGACAGAGGCTACGAGCAGTACTTC	CASSFDRGYEQYF
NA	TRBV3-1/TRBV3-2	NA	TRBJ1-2	TGTGCCAGCAGCCAAATCAGGGGCAATCCCTATGGCTACACCTTC	CASSQIRGNPYGYTF
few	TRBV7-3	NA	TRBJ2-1	TGTGCCAGCAGCACGACGGGGATAGGCTATAATGAGCAGTTCTTC	CASSTTGIGYNEQFF
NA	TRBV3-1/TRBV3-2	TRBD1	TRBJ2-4	TGTGCCAGCAGCCATAGGACAGGGGGCTCCCTAGCCAAAAACATTCAGTACTTC	CASSHRTGGSLAKNIQYF
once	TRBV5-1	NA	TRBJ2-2	TGCGCCAGCAGCTTGGGGCAGAACACCGGGGAGCTGTTTTTT	CASSLGQNTGELFF
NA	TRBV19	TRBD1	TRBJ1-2	TGTGCCAGTAGTCCCTGGGACAGGACCTACTATGGCTACACCTTC	CASSPWDRTYYGYTF
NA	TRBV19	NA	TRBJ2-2	TGTGCCAGTAGTAAACCTACAGTCAGCCCCTCCGGGGAGCTGTTTTTT	CASSKPTVSPSGELFF
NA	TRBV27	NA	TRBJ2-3	TGTGCCAGCAGTCGGAGGTTCACAGATACGCAGTATTTT	CASSRRFTDTQYF
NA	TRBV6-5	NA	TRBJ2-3	TGTGCCAGCGTCGGGAGCACAGATACGCAGTATTTT	CASVGSTDTQYF
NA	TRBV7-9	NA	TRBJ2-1	TGTGCCAGCAGCTTTCGACAGATCGCTCGAGACAATCGTAACAATGAGCAGTTCTTC	CASSFRQIARDNRNNEQFF
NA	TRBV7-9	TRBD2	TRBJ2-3	TGTGCCAGCAGCTATGGACTAGGGGCTCTAGGTACGCAGTATTTT	CASSYGLGALGTQYF
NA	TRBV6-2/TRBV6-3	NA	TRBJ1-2	TGTGCCAGCAGCCACAGGGTTGGCTACACCTTC	CASSHRVGYTF
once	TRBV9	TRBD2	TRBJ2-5	TGTGCCAGCAGCTCGACTAGCGGGAGAGGGGCGGAGACCCAGTACTTC	CASSSTSGRGAETQYF
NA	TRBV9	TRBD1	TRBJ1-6	TGTGCCAGCAGCCCTCGGACAGGGAGCAATTCACCCCTCCACTTT	CASSPRTGSNSPLHF
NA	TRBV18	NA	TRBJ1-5	TGTGCCAGCTCACCAGGGACACCGAGTAGCAATCAGCCCCAGCATTTT	CASSPGTPSSNQPQHF
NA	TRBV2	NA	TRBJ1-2	TGTGCCAGCAGTGTGCAGGTTACTAACTATGGCTACACCTTC	CASSVQVTNYGYTF
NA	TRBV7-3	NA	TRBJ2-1	TGTGCCAGCAGCTTAATAGTTGGCGGTCCCTACAATGAGCAGTTCTTC	CASSLIVGGPYNEQFF
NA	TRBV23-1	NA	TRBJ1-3	TGCGCCAGCTCTTCAGGGGTGGCCCTCTCTGGAAACACCATATATTTT	CASSSGVALSGNTIYF
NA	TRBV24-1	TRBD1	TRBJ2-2	TGTGCCACCAGTGATTTGAGACAGGGAACGGTCACCGGGGAGCTGTTTTTT	CATSDLRQGTVTGELFF